The 21 T cell receptor beta chains below were found in one sample sequenced in a study of PD-1 blockade in classical Hodgkin lymphoma. Every patient had relapsed following autologous stem cell transplantation, and cohorts differed in brentuximab vedotin exposure. Magnetic negative selection isolated CD8+ T cells from thawed PBMCs. TCRdb's table, derived via immunoSEQ multiplex PCR, lists solely in-frame clones and lacks some. This sample yields about 27,000 clones, of which about 90% are seen a single time; approximately 6.8% belongs to the top ten. The sequencing used CD8+ T cells from blood, collected at baseline. The receptors were gathered from a human donor with classical Hodgkin lymphoma.

The chain combines TRBV28 with TRBJ2-7; the D gene is possibly TRBD2 (5 bases). Germline V CDR1 and CDR2: MDHEN, SYDVKM. The V and J ends lost 6 bases and 1 base respectively, with 16 bases between them. The CDR3 length is 15 residues. CDR3 in DNA: TGTGCCAGCAGGTACCGAATCCGGACTTCCTACGAGCAGTACTTC. Its translation: CASRYRIRTSYEQYF.

V gene TRBV7-9 combines with J gene TRBJ2-3, with 10 bases matching TRBD2. The length of the CDR3 is 18 residues. CDR1 is SEHNR, CDR2 FQNEAQ, per germline (reference sequence). V dropped 1 base and J dropped 2; count of bases not matched to a gene: 9. The CDR3 DNA sequence: TGTGCCAGCAGCTTAGGGGGGGCCGGGACTAGCGTCACAGATACGCAGTATTTT. Its translation is CASSLGGAGTSVTDTQYF. The entire variable domain, with the rest obtained from reference TRBV7-9 and TRBJ2-3, is as follows: DTGVSQNPRHKITKRGQNVTFRCDPISEHNRLYWYRQTLGQGPEFLTYFQNEAQLEKSRLLSDRFSAERPKGSFSTLEIQRTEQGDSAMYLCASSLGGAGTSVTDTQYFGPGTRLTVL.

This clone was seen a few times. Here the CDR3 DNA reads TGTGCCAGCAGCTTAGAAGGGACGGCAGATCGGACCCAGTACTTC. This codes for CASSLEGTADRTQYF. V and J are TRBV11-2 and TRBJ2-5; D possibly uses TRBD1 or TRBD2 (5 bases each). Trimming removed 0 bases from V and 7 bases from J, with 15 bases in between. CDR1 and CDR2 (germline): SGHAT, FQNNGV. This CDR3 is built from 15 residues.

The gene calls are TRBV7-9 and TRBJ2-7, with D possibly TRBD1 on 6 matching bases. The CDR3 loop spans 13 amino acids. V lost 6 bases and J lost 3, with 12 bases in between. Germline CDR1 reads SEHNR; CDR2 reads FQNEAQ (reference sequence). The chain's CDR3 is CASRDSLDYEQYF. DNA of the CDR3: TGTGCCAGCAGGGACAGCCTAGACTACGAGCAGTACTTC.

The chain joins TRBV4-1 to TRBJ2-3; D gene unclear. Germline loops: CDR1 MGHRA, CDR2 YSYEKL. The ends were cut back, 0 bases at V and 0 bases at J, with 4 bases in the middle. The CDR3 loop spans 14 amino acids. CDR3 DNA sequence: TGCGCCAGCAGCCAAGATCTGAGCACAGATACGCAGTATTTT. It is translated as CASSQDLSTDTQYF.

The chain couples TRBV27 to TRBJ2-1; D gene ambiguous. CDR1 and CDR2 (germline): MNHEY, SMNVEV (reference sequence). V lost 7 bases, J lost 0 bases, and 10 bases lay in between. The CDR3 is 14 residues long. The CDR3 sequence is CASMVAASYNEQFF. For the CDR3, the DNA is TGTGCCAGCATGGTAGCAGCCTCCTACAATGAGCAGTTCTTC.

This chain connects TRBV19 to TRBJ2-5, with D perhaps TRBD1 or TRBD2 (5 bases each). Germline CDR1 reads LNHDA; CDR2 reads SQIVND (reference sequence). Trimming stripped 5 bases from V and 3 bases from J, with 13 bases between. The CDR3 has 14 amino acids. The CDR3: CASSSPGRKETQYF. CDR3 DNA: TGTGCCAGTAGTTCGCCGGGACGGAAAGAGACCCAGTACTTC.

The rearrangement joins TRBV11-3 to TRBJ2-4; D not certain. The V gene lost 5 bases and the J gene lost 7 bases, with 12 bases spanning the gap. The germline V gene has CDR1 SGHNT and CDR2 YENEEA. The CDR3 spans 13 residues. In DNA form, the CDR3 reads TGTGCCAGCAGCATCGGGCCGCGGAACATTCAGTACTTC. Residues: CASSIGPRNIQYF.

The chain is built from TRBV27 and TRBJ2-7; weak D call: TRBD1 (5 bases). The CDR3 runs 14 residues. CDR1 and CDR2 (germline): MNHEY, SMNVEV (reference sequence). Trimming took off 6 bases at V and 0 bases at J, with 12 bases between the two ends. CDR3 region: CASSSRVSSYEQYF. In DNA form, the CDR3 reads TGTGCCAGCAGCTCCAGGGTAAGCTCCTACGAGCAGTACTTC.

The gene calls are TRBV7-2 and TRBJ1-1; D unclear. The CDR3 is 17 amino acids. Per germline, CDR1 SGHTA and CDR2 FQGNSA. V was cut by 1 base and J by 1 base, with 16 bases left in between. CDR3 in amino acids: CASSLVGLVVWNTEAFF. CDR3 in DNA: TGTGCCAGCAGCTTAGTGGGGTTAGTGGTTTGGAACACTGAAGCTTTCTTT.

The chain recombines TRBV23-1 with TRBJ2-2, with 8 bases identical to TRBD2. TRBV23-1 is an ORF, and what it does is uncertain. V lost 5 bases and J lost 2; bases outside the gene matches: 4. The CDR3 is made up of 15 amino acids. The CDR3 here is CASSTSGYNTGELFF. CDR3 nucleotides: TGCGCCAGCAGTACTAGCGGATATAACACCGGGGAGCTGTTTTTT.

The chain employs TRBV2 and TRBJ2-3; the D gene is possibly TRBD2 (5 bases). CDR3 length: 16 amino acids. Germline lookup yields CDR1 SNHLY and CDR2 FYNNEI. Trimming took off 3 bases at V and 5 bases at J, with 18 bases between the two ends. The CDR3 DNA sequence: TGTGCCAGCAGTGACGGGCTAGCCTCGACGAGAGATACGCAGTATTTT. Translated, it gives CASSDGLASTRDTQYF.

V usage is TRBV10-1 and J usage is TRBJ1-2; D is possibly TRBD1 (6 bases). V dropped 4 bases and J dropped 4 bases, with 16 bases sitting between them. The germline V gene has CDR1 WNHNN and CDR2 SYGVQD (reference sequence). There are 15 residues in the CDR3. The DNA for the CDR3 is TGCGCCAGCAGTGGGCCCGGACAGTCTGCCTATGGCTACACCTTC. This sequence encodes CASSGPGQSAYGYTF.

V and J are TRBV5-4 and TRBJ2-7, with TRBD1 as a possible D gene (8 bases). Trimming removed 4 bases at V and 4 bases at J, with 18 bases between. This CDR3 has 15 amino acids. Germline V gene lookup returns CDR1 SGHNT and CDR2 YYREEE (reference sequence). The CDR3: CASSPGQGGGYEQYF. CDR3 DNA sequence: TGTGCCAGCAGCCCAGGACAGGGAGGGGGATACGAGCAGTACTTC.

The chain carries TRBV11-2 and TRBJ2-4, with D unresolved. CDR3 length: 12 amino acids. V was pared by 4 bases and J by 10 bases, with 11 bases between. Germline V gene lookup returns CDR1 SGHAT and CDR2 FQNNGV. CDR3 DNA sequence: TGTGCCAGCAGCTCCTCCCGATCAATTCAGTACTTC. Translating gives CASSSSRSIQYF.

The chain links TRBV28 to TRBJ1-2; no reliable D call. The ends were cut back, 5 bases at V and 4 bases at J, with 11 bases in the middle. Germline V gene sequence: CDR1 MDHEN, CDR2 SYDVKM. The CDR3 is 13 amino acids. The CDR3 sequence: CASSPDRTYGYTF. The CDR3, as DNA: TGTGCCAGCAGTCCAGACCGGACCTATGGCTACACCTTC.

This chain connects TRBV9 to TRBJ1-2, with TRBD1 identical over 11 bases. Germline lookup yields CDR1 SGDLS and CDR2 YYNGEE. Losses at the gene ends were 7 bases for V and 8 bases for J; bases not matched to a gene: 7. CDR3 size: 13 residues. DNA for the CDR3: TGTGCCAGCCGGACAGGGGGCTTGTTCGGCTACACCTTC. Protein sequence: CASRTGGLFGYTF.

The chain has TRBV7-6 and TRBJ2-7; TRBD1 is a possible D gene (5 bases). Germline lookup yields CDR1 SGHVS and CDR2 FNYEAQ. The CDR3 is 12 residues long. V gave up 6 bases and J gave up 8 bases, with 14 bases separating them. CDR3 loop: CASSYKGQQQYF. The CDR3 DNA follows: TGTGCCAGCAGTTACAAAGGACAACAGCAGTACTTC.

The count of this clone is one. The J gene is TRBJ2-3, the V gene TRBV27; D call uncertain. This CDR3 region has 14 residues. The germline V and J ends were trimmed by 2 bases and 4 bases, with 10 bases remaining between them. CDR1 is MNHEY, CDR2 SMNVEV, per germline (reference sequence). CDR3 bases: TGTGCCAGCAGTTTAATGCCTTACTCAGATACGCAGTATTTT. Translation: CASSLMPYSDTQYF.

The chain employs TRBV20-1 and TRBJ2-1; D gene uncertain. The CDR3 sequence is 11 residues long. CDR1 is DFQATT, CDR2 SNEGSKA, per germline (reference sequence). The V and J ends lost 4 bases and 13 bases respectively, with 14 bases between them. The CDR3 here is CSATFDGLQFF. DNA for the CDR3: TGCAGTGCTACATTTGACGGTCTTCAGTTCTTC.

V gene TRBV4-1 combines with J gene TRBJ1-5; TRBD1 might be the D (6 bases). Germline loops: CDR1 MGHRA, CDR2 YSYEKL. The ends were cut back, 0 bases at V and 4 bases at J, with 16 bases in the middle. This CDR3 has 17 residues. CDR3 region: CASSQDRSQGKNQPQHF. The CDR3 DNA reads TGCGCCAGCAGCCAAGACCGCTCACAGGGCAAAAATCAGCCCCAGCATTTT.